The subject of this entry is one T cell receptor (beta chain). The CDR3 extends over 16 amino acids. Per the germline V gene, CDR1 is MGHRA and CDR2 is YSYEKL. Deletions cut 1 base from V and 3 bases from J, with 13 bases between. These data originate in a study of radiotherapy plus CTLA-4 blockade in lung cancer. Study at large: Disease control reached more than 25%, with objective responses in approximately 20%.

Assay used: immunoSEQ multiplex PCR; TCRdb lists only in-frame clones, some missing. The sample records 81,000 or so clones, around 79% being singletons. The J gene is TRBJ2-1, the V gene TRBV4-1; maybe TRBD1 (6 bases). Sequencing used peripheral blood, obtained from a patient treated with radiotherapy plus ipilimumab. The receptor's source is a human donor with non-small cell lung cancer whose response to radiotherapy plus ipilimumab could not be evaluated. Some clones in this sample may be carry-over from other donors' samples. CDR3 coding DNA: TGCGCCAGCAGCCAAGCCCCAGGGGATCTCTACAATGAGCAGTTCTTC. It yields the protein CASSQAPGDLYNEQFF.